This TCR beta chain was profiled in a study of T cells after yellow fever vaccination. Turning to the study itself: Preparation used SMART-Seq v4 Ultra Low Input for the low-cell-number fractions.

This clonotype was counted between two and nine times. Its specificity is unknown. Study-wide findings and caveats: Among primary-vaccination clones, most reappeared after the booster, at approximately 97% for CD4 and roughly 90% for CD8.

In making TCR cDNA, 5'RACE template switching added a universal primer site and UMIs to it. TCRdb reprocessed the 5' RACE reads with MiXCR, giving one entry per CDR3 protein. The repertoire includes over 150,000 distinct CDR3 sequences, 6.2% of them detected once, and 2.9% sits in the top ten. The sequence was collected from a man aged 18 to 29 who received the YFV17D yellow fever vaccine. The sequencing used CD4+ T cells sorted from PBMCs, collected on the day of the first yellow fever vaccination.

In DNA form, the CDR3 reads TGTGCCAGCAGCCAAGGGGCACAGATGAATCAGCCCCAGCATTTT. It is translated as CASSQGAQMNQPQHF. The genes are TRBV3-1 and TRBJ1-5, with unresolved D. The ends were cut back, 1 base at V and 4 bases at J, with 11 bases in the middle. Germline values: CDR1 LGHDT, CDR2 YNNKEL (reference sequence). CDR3 length: 15 amino acids.